The following is a T cell receptor (beta chain) sequence with its context. The antigen is undetermined. The data were taken from a study of yellow fever vaccine responses in identical twins. Whole-study findings and limits: Twins' T cell vaccine responses reportedly looked partly convergent, partly personalized.

Germline-derived CDR1 and CDR2 are SNHLY and FYNNEI. V lost 2 bases, J lost 7 bases, and 7 bases stayed unmatched. The CDR3 is 15 amino acids. Each CDR3 protein gets one entry after TCRdb re-called the RT-PCR reads with MiXCR. The top ten clones hold about 4% of a sample with about 6,000 distinct CDR3 sequences, approximately 70% of them seen once. The specimen was T cells from blood (PBMCs), unsorted or a sorted subset (not recorded which), collected before or after yellow fever vaccination (not recorded which). This chain uses TRBV2 with TRBJ1-5, with TRBD1 identical over 8 bases. This receptor was taken from a young woman who received the yellow fever vaccine. CDR3 residues: CASSEQGQALQPQHF. The CDR3 DNA reads TGTGCCAGCAGTGAACAGGGACAGGCTCTACAGCCCCAGCATTTT.